This T cell receptor beta chain comes out of a study of blood T cell repertoires in COVID-19. This CDR3 comprises 14 residues. V dropped 5 bases and J dropped 2 bases, with 13 bases sitting between them. CDR1 is LNHDA and CDR2 is SQIVND in the germline V gene (reference sequence). Original data processing: Amplification with reference gene primers provided the estimates of nucleated cell counts. Sequencing was performed with immunoSEQ multiplex PCR; in TCRdb, only in-frame clones are kept and a portion is missing. For V, J and clone size, that table is used; D and trimming come from the DNA. The repertoire holds around 200,000 clones, with approximately 79% as singletons.

The rearrangement joins TRBV19 to TRBJ2-7; D is perhaps TRBD1 (6 bases). The source material was peripheral blood. This TCR came from a man between 25 and 39 years old with active or convalescent COVID-19. CDR3 protein: CASSAAWGPYEQYV. CDR3 nucleotides: TGTGCCAGTAGTGCAGCTTGGGGGCCCTACGAGCAGTACGTC.